This TCR beta chain was observed in a study of blood T cell repertoires in COVID-19. Recovery meant two consecutive negative NP/OP PCR tests, professional clearance, or resolved symptoms. The CDR3 spans 19 residues. Trimming took 0 bases from V and 0 from J; bases not matched to a gene: 6. The V gene's germline CDR1 is SGHRS and CDR2 YFSETQ. In the original processing: Amplified reference gene primers provided the basis for estimating nucleated cell counts. Profiling relied on immunoSEQ multiplex PCR, and the TCRdb table lists in-frame clones only, not all of them. The V and J calls and clone size are taken from that table; D and trimming were inferred from the DNA. Among around 310,000 clones listed, over 85% were seen once.

The sample consisted of PBMCs or T cells enriched from blood (not recorded which). The chain uses TRBV5-1 and TRBJ2-1, with TRBD2 matching over 13 bases. The receptor's source is a woman younger than 45 who had recovered from COVID-19. The CDR3 region has the DNA TGCGCCAGCAGCTTGGGACTAGCGGGAGGACCGAGCTCCTACAATGAGCAGTTCTTC. Translation: CASSLGLAGGPSSYNEQFF.